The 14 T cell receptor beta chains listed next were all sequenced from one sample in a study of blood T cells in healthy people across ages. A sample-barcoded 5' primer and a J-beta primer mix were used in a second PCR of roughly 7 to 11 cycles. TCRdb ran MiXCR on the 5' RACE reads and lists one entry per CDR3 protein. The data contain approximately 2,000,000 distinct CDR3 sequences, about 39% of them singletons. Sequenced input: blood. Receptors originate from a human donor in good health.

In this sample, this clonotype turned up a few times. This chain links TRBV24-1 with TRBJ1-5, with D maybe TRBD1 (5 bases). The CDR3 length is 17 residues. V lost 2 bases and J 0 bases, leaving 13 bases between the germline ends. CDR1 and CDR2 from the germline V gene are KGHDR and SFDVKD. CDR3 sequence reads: CATSDSSGPYSNQPQHF. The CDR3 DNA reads TGTGCCACCAGTGATTCGTCGGGACCTTATAGCAATCAGCCCCAGCATTTT.

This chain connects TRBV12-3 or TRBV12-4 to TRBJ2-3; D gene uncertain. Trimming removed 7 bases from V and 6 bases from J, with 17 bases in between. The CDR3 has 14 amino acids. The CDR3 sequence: CASNSTYGVDTQYF. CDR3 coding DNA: TGTGCCAGCAACTCTACGTATGGCGTCGATACGCAGTATTTT.

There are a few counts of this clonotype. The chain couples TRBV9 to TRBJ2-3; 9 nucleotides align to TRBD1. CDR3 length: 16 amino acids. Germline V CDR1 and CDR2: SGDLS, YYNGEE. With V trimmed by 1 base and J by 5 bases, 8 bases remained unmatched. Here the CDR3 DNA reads TGTGCCAGCAGCGTACGGGACAGGGAGGAGATAGATACGCAGTATTTT. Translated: CASSVRDREEIDTQYF.

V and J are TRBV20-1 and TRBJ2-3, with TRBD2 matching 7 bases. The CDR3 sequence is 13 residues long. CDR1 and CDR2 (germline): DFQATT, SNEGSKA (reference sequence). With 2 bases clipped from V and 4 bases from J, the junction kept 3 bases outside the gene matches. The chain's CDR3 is CSARPLAADTQYF. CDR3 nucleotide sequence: TGCAGTGCTAGACCTCTAGCGGCAGATACGCAGTATTTT.

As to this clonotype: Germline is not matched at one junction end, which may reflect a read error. Here the CDR3 DNA reads TGTGCCAGCAGTCGCGATGGGGACTACGAGCAGTACTTC. Translation gives CASSRDGDYEQYF. This chain joins TRBV5-1 and TRBJ2-7; D not certain. Germline CDR1 SGHRS, CDR2 YFSETQ. This CDR3 region has 13 residues.

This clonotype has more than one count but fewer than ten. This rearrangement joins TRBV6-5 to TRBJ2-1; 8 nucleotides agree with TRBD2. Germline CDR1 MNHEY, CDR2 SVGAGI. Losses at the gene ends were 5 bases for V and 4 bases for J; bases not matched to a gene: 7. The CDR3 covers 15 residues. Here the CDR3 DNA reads TGTGCCAGCAGTACAGCGGGGGTCGGGTACAATGAGCAGTTCTTC. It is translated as CASSTAGVGYNEQFF.

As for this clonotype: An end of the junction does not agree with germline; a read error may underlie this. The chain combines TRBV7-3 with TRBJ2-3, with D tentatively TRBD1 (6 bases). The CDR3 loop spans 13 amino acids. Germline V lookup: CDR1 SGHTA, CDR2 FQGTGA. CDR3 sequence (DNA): TGTGCCAGCAGCCAACAGGGTTTAGATGCGCAGTATTTT. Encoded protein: CASSQQGLDAQYF. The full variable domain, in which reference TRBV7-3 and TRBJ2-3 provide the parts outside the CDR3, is GAGVSQTPSNKVTEKGKYVELRCDPISGHTALYWYRQSLGQGPEFLIYFQGTGAADDSGLPNDRFFAVRPEGSVSTLKIQRTERGDSAVYLCASSQQGLDAQYFGPGTRLTVL.

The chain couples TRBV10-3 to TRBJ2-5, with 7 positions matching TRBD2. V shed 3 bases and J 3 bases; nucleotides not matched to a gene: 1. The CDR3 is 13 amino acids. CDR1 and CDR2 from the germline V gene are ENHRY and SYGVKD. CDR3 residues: CAISDGTKETQYF. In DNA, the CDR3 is TGTGCCATCAGTGACGGGACTAAAGAGACCCAGTACTTC.

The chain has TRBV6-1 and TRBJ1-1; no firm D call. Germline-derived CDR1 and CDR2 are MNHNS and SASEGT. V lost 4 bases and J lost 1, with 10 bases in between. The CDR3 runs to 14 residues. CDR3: CASSVGSPNTEAFF. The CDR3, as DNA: TGTGCCAGCAGTGTGGGCAGCCCGAACACTGAAGCTTTCTTT.

This CDR3 is CASSSPVGELLSYEQYF. The DNA of the CDR3 is TGTGCCAGCAGCTCCCCTGTGGGGGAGCTTCTCTCCTACGAGCAGTACTTC. The rearrangement links TRBV7-2 to TRBJ2-7; the D call may be TRBD1 or TRBD2 (5 bases each). Per the germline V gene, CDR1 is SGHTA and CDR2 is FQGNSA. The CDR3 has 17 residues. With 4 bases removed from V and 0 bases from J, the gap between germline ends came to 19 bases. Variable domain in full (rest from reference TRBV7-2 and TRBJ2-7): GAGVSQSPSNKVTEKGKDVELRCDPISGHTALYWYRQSLGQGLEFLIYFQGNSAPDKSGLPSDRFSAERTGGSVSTLTIQRTQQEDSAVYLCASSSPVGELLSYEQYFGPGTRLTVT.

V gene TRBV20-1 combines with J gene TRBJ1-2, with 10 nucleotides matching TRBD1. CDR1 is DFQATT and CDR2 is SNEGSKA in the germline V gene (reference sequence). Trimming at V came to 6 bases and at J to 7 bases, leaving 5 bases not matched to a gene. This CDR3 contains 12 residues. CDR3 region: CSARQGASGYTF. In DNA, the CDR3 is TGCAGTGCGAGACAGGGGGCTTCTGGCTACACCTTC.

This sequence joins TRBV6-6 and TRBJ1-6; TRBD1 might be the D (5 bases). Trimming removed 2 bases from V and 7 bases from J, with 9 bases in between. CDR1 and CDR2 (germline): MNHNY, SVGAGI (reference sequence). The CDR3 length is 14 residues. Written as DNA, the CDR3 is TGTGCCAGCAGTTACCTCAGGGAGAATTCACCCCTCCACTTT. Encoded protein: CASSYLRENSPLHF.

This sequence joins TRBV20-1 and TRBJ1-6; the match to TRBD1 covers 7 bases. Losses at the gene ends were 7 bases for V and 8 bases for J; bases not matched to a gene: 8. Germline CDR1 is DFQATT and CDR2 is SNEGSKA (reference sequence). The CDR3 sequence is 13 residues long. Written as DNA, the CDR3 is TGCAGTGGGCCTGAGCAGGGGGATTCACCCCTCCACTTT. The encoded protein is CSGPEQGDSPLHF.

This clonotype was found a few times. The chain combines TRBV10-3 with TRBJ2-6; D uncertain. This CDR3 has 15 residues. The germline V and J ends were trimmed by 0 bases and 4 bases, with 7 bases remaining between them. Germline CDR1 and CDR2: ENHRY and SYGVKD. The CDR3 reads CAISESSHGANVLTF. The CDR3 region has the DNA TGTGCCATCAGTGAGTCTTCCCACGGGGCCAACGTCCTGACTTTC.